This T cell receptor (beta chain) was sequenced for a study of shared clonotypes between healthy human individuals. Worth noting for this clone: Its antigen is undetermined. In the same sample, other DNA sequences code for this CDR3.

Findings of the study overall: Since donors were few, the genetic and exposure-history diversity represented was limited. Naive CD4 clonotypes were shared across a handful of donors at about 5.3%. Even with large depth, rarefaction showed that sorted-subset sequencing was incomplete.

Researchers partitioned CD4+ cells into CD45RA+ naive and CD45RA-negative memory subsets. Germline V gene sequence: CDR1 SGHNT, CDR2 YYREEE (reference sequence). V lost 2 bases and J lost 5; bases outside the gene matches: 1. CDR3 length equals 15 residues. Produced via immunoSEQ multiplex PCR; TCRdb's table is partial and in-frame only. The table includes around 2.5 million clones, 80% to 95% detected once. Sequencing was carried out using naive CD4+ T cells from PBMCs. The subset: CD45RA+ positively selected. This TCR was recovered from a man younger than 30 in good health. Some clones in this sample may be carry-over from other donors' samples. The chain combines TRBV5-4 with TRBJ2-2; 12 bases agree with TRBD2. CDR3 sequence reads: CASSFLAGGTGELFF. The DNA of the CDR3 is TGTGCCAGCAGCTTTCTAGCGGGAGGGACCGGGGAGCTGTTTTTT.